This is a list of T cell receptor beta chains from one sample in a study of blood T cell repertoires in COVID-19. Repertoires were generated with immunoSEQ multiplex PCR, while TCRdb's copy carries only in-frame clones and drops some. The sample yields about 110,000 clones, more than 75% seen once. The sample taken for sequencing was peripheral blood. All receptors derive from a middle-aged man with acute or convalescent COVID-19. Both conserved end residues are part of each CDR3. Fields, in order: CDR3 DNA, CDR3 protein, V gene, clone size, D gene, J gene. The D gene is left open where the match is weak. Clone size appears in some rows only: once, few, many, or a class for an expanded clone.

CDR3nt: TGTGCCAGCAGCAAGCGGGTACAGGGAAACACTGAAGCTTTCTTT; CDR3aa: CASSKRVQGNTEAFF; v_gene: TRBV21-1; abundance: .; d_gene: .; j_gene: TRBJ1-1
CDR3nt: TGTGCCAGCAGTGACAGGATGGGCACTGAAGCTTTCTTT; CDR3aa: CASSDRMGTEAFF; v_gene: TRBV6-1; abundance: .; d_gene: .; j_gene: TRBJ1-1
CDR3nt: TGTGCCAGCAGTTACTCACTCCCGGGACAGGGTTTCGGAGAGACCCAGTACTTC; CDR3aa: CASSYSLPGQGFGETQYF; v_gene: TRBV6-2/TRBV6-3; abundance: .; d_gene: TRBD1; j_gene: TRBJ2-5
CDR3nt: TGTGCCAGTAGTAGGACTAGCGGGGGATACGAGCAGTACTTC; CDR3aa: CASSRTSGGYEQYF; v_gene: TRBV19; abundance: .; d_gene: TRBD2; j_gene: TRBJ2-7
CDR3nt: TGCAGCAGCTCAGGGCATAATGAGCAGTTCTTC; CDR3aa: CSSSGHNEQFF; v_gene: TRBV29-1; abundance: few; d_gene: .; j_gene: TRBJ2-1
CDR3nt: TGTGCCAGCAGCTCCCCCCCCGGTAATGAGCAGTTCTTC; CDR3aa: CASSSPPGNEQFF; v_gene: TRBV7-8; abundance: once; d_gene: .; j_gene: TRBJ2-1
CDR3nt: TGTGCCAGCAGCCGGCACGATACAGGGAAGTACGAGCAGTACTTC; CDR3aa: CASSRHDTGKYEQYF; v_gene: TRBV3-1/TRBV3-2; abundance: .; d_gene: .; j_gene: TRBJ2-7
CDR3nt: TGTGCCACCAGTGCTTCACTGGGACAGGGACTCACAGATACGCAGTATTTT; CDR3aa: CATSASLGQGLTDTQYF; v_gene: TRBV24-1; abundance: .; d_gene: TRBD1; j_gene: TRBJ2-3
CDR3nt: TGTGCCAGCTCACCTACAGGGGGCTTGGGGAATGAGCAGTTCTTC; CDR3aa: CASSPTGGLGNEQFF; v_gene: TRBV18; abundance: .; d_gene: TRBD1; j_gene: TRBJ2-1
CDR3nt: TGCGCCAGCAGTGAGTCGAATATCTTCGGCGAGCAGTACTTC; CDR3aa: CASSESNIFGEQYF; v_gene: TRBV10-1; abundance: .; d_gene: .; j_gene: TRBJ2-7
CDR3nt: TGTGCTAGTGCTCTAGTAGGGGGCACAGATACGCAGTATTTT; CDR3aa: CASALVGGTDTQYF; v_gene: TRBV12-5; abundance: once; d_gene: .; j_gene: TRBJ2-3
CDR3nt: TGTGCCAGCACCCGAAACCCGGGACAGGGGTACGAGCAGTACTTC; CDR3aa: CASTRNPGQGYEQYF; v_gene: TRBV5-5; abundance: .; d_gene: TRBD1; j_gene: TRBJ2-7
CDR3nt: TGTGCCAGCACCCAACAGGGGTTTAGCACAGATACGCAGTATTTT; CDR3aa: CASTQQGFSTDTQYF; v_gene: TRBV6-5; abundance: .; d_gene: TRBD1; j_gene: TRBJ2-3
CDR3nt: TGTGCCAGTAGTATGGGGGCGACAGGCAATCAGCCCCAGCATTTT; CDR3aa: CASSMGATGNQPQHF; v_gene: TRBV19; abundance: few; d_gene: .; j_gene: TRBJ1-5
CDR3nt: TGTGCCAGCAGCGAGACCGACGCTAGGGGTACGGGAAACACCATATATTTT; CDR3aa: CASSETDARGTGNTIYF; v_gene: TRBV9; abundance: .; d_gene: .; j_gene: TRBJ1-3
CDR3nt: TGCGCCAGCAGCCAAGAGTGGCTAGCGGGGGGGGCGGACCAGCGGGATACGCAGTATTTT; CDR3aa: CASSQEWLAGGADQRDTQYF; v_gene: TRBV4-3; abundance: .; d_gene: TRBD2; j_gene: TRBJ2-3
CDR3nt: TGTGCCAGCAGTGACTCTAGTGCCGGGGAGCTGTTTTTT; CDR3aa: CASSDSSAGELFF; v_gene: TRBV6-4; abundance: few; d_gene: .; j_gene: TRBJ2-2
CDR3nt: TGTGCCAGCAGCTTACGTGGGGAGGGCACTGAAGCTTTCTTT; CDR3aa: CASSLRGEGTEAFF; v_gene: TRBV7-3; abundance: .; d_gene: .; j_gene: TRBJ1-1
CDR3nt: TGTGCCAGCAGCAAATATCAAGCTAGCGGGGGTCGAACCTACGAGCAGTACTTC; CDR3aa: CASSKYQASGGRTYEQYF; v_gene: TRBV21-1; abundance: .; d_gene: .; j_gene: TRBJ2-7